This T cell receptor (beta chain) came from a study of blood T cell repertoires in COVID-19. Profiling relied on immunoSEQ multiplex PCR, and the TCRdb table lists in-frame clones only, not all of them. The sample includes about 160,000 clones, roughly 90% seen only once; the top ten take about 6.6%. The CDR3 extends over 11 amino acids. Germline CDR1 reads SGHAT; CDR2 reads FQNNGV. V lost 7 bases to trimming and J lost 7 bases, with 10 bases between them. Resolution of symptoms, clearance, or two negative PCRs was present in recovered Cohort 3 donors. Source material: PBMCs or T cells enriched from blood (not recorded which). The V gene is TRBV11-2, the J gene TRBJ1-2; unclear D gene. This sequence was found in a woman in her forties or fifties who had recovered from COVID-19. CDR3 sequence reads: CASTLGFGYTF. CDR3 coding DNA: TGTGCCAGCACACTAGGGTTTGGCTACACCTTC.